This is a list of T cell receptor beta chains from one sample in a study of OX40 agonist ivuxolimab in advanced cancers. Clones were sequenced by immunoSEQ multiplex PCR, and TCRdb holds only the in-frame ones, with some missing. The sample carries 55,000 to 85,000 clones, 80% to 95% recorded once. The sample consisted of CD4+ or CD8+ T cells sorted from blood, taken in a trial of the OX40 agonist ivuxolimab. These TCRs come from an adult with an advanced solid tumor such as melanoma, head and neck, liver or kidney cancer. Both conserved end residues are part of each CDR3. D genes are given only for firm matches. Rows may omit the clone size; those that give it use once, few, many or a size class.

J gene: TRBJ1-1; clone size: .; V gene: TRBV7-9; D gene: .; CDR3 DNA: TGTGCCAACCGTCGATGGAGTCGGGGGGACACTGAAGCTTTCTTT; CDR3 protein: CANRRWSRGDTEAFF
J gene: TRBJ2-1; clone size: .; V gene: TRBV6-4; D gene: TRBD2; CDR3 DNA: TGTGCCAGCAGTGACCGGGGACTAGCGGGGGGGCCTGGGAATGAGCAGTTCTTC; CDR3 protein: CASSDRGLAGGPGNEQFF
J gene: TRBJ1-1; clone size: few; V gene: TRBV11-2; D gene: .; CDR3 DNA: TGTGCCAGCAGCCTAGGGGTGGTCGGCACTGAAGCTTTCTTT; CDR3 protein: CASSLGVVGTEAFF
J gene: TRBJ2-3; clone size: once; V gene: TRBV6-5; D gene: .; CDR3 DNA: TGTGCCAGCCGAACCCACACGTTGGATACGCAGTATTTT; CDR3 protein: CASRTHTLDTQYF
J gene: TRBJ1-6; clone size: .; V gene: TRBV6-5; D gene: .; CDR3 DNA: TGTGCCAGCAGTGACATGGAACCTAATTCACCCCTCCACTTT; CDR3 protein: CASSDMEPNSPLHF
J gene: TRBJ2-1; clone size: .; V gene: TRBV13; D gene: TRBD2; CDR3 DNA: TGTGCCAGCAGCCCCCGAGGACTAGCGGGGGCGGTTGAGCAGTTCTTC; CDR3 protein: CASSPRGLAGAVEQFF
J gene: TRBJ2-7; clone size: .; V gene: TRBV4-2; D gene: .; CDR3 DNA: TGTGCCAGCAGCCAAGTGAGTTCGGCAATCGGCTCCTACGAGCAGTACTTC; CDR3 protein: CASSQVSSAIGSYEQYF
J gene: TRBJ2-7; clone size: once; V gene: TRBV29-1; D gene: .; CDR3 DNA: TGCAGCGTTGAAGTGGCAATTGCGGCCTACGAGCAGTACTTC; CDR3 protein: CSVEVAIAAYEQYF
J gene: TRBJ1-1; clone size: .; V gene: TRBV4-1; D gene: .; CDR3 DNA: TGCGCCAGCAGCCAACGACCCAGGCTCAACACTGAAGCTTTCTTT; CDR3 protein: CASSQRPRLNTEAFF
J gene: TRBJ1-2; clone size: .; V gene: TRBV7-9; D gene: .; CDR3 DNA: TGTGCCAGCAGTTCAGCGGACGCACCCTATGGCTACACCTTC; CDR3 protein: CASSSADAPYGYTF
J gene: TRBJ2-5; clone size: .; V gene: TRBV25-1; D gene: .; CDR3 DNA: TGTGCCAGCAGTGAAGGCCCCCTCGTGCAACTACTTCAAGAGACCCAGTACTTC; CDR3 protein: CASSEGPLVQLLQETQYF
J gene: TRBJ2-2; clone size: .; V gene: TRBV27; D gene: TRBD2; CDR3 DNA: TGTGCCAGCAGTTTTATAGCGGGGGAGGGCACCGGGGAGCTGTTTTTT; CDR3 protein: CASSFIAGEGTGELFF
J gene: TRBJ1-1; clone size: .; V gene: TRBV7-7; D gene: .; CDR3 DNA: TGTGCTAGCAGCTTAGTTTTGGGGAGTGGAGCTTTCTTT; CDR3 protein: CASSLVLGSGAFF
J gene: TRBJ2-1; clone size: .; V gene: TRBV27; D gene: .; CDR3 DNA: TGTGCCAGCAGTTTATCCCGGACTGCCTACAATGAGCAGTTCTTC; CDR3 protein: CASSLSRTAYNEQFF
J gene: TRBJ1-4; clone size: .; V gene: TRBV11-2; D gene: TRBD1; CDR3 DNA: TGTGCCAGCAGCTTAGATCAAGACCTGACAGGGGAGGGTGAAAAACTGTTTTTT; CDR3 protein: CASSLDQDLTGEGEKLFF
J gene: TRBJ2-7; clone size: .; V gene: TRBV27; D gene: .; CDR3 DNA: TGTGCCAGCAGTCGGGGAGTTGCCGGGCTACCCTACGAGCAGTACTTC; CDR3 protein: CASSRGVAGLPYEQYF
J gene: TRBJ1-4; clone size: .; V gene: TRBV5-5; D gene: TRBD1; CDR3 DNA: TGTGCCAGCAGCAGGGACAGGGGTTGGGAAAAACTGTTTTTT; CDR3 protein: CASSRDRGWEKLFF
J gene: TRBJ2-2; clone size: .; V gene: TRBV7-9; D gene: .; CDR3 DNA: TGTGCCAGCAGCTACGACCGGAGGGAGCTGTTTTTT; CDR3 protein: CASSYDRRELFF
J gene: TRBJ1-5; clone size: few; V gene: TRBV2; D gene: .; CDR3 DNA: TGTGCCAGCAGCGGTAGACAGGTTTTACATCAGCCCCAGCATTTT; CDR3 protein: CASSGRQVLHQPQHF
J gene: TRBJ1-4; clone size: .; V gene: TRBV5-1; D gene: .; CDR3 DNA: TGCGCCAGCAGCTTGTGGGGGCAGGGAGATGAAAAACTGTTTTTT; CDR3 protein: CASSLWGQGDEKLFF
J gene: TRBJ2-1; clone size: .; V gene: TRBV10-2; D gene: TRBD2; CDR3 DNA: TGCGCCTCCAAGCGGGGGGAACCTGAGCAGTTCTTC; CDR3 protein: CASKRGEPEQFF
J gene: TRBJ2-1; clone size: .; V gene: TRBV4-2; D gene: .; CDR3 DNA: TGTGCCAGCAGCCAAGAATTTGGCGACCCCTACAATGAGCAGTTCTTC; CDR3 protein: CASSQEFGDPYNEQFF
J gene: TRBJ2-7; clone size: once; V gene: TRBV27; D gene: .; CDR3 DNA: TGTGCCAGCAGTTTCGGGATTTCCTACGAGCAGTACTTC; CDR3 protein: CASSFGISYEQYF
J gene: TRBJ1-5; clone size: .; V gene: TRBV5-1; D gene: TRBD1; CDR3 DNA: TGCGCCAGCAGCTGGACAGGGGAACAGCCCCAGCATTTT; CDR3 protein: CASSWTGEQPQHF
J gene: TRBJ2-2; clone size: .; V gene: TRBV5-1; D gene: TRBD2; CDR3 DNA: TGCGCCAGCAGCTGGCGGGGGGACACCGGGGAGCTGTTTTTT; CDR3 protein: CASSWRGDTGELFF
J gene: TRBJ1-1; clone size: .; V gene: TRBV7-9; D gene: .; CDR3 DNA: TGTGCCAGCAGCTTACAGGGGATGGACACTGAAGCTTTCTTT; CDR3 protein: CASSLQGMDTEAFF
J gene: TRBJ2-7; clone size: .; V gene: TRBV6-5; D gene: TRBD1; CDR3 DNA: TGTGCCAGCGGGACAGGGACCCACTACGAGCAGTACTTC; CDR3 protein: CASGTGTHYEQYF
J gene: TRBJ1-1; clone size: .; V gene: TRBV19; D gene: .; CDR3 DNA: TGTGCCACCGACGACTGGGGCACTGAAGCTTTCTTT; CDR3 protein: CATDDWGTEAFF
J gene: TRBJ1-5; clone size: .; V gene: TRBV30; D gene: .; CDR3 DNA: TGTGCCTGGAGTTATGCCCAGGGAAGGGCATCAATGAATCAGCCCCAGCATTTT; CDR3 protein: CAWSYAQGRASMNQPQHF
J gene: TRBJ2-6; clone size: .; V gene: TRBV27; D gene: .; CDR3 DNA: TGTGCCAGCACCGGGTTAGTGGCGTCTGGGGCCAACGTCCTGACTTTC; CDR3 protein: CASTGLVASGANVLTF
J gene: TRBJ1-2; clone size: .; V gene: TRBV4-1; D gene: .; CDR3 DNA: TGCGCCAGCAGCCAAGTGCTGAATAACTATGGCTACACCTTC; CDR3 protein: CASSQVLNNYGYTF
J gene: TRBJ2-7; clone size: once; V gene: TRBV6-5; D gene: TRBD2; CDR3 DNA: TGTGCCAGCAGTTATACTAGCGGCTACGAGCAGTACTTC; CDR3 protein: CASSYTSGYEQYF
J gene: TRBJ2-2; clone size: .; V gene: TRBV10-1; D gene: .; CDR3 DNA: TGCGCCAGCAGTGTCGTAAACACCGGGGAGCTGTTTTTT; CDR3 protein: CASSVVNTGELFF
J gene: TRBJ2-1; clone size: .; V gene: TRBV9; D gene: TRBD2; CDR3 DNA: TGTGCCAGCAGCGTAGCTAGGGTGTTAGCGGGGGAGGGCTCCTACAATGAGCAGTTCTTC; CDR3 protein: CASSVARVLAGEGSYNEQFF
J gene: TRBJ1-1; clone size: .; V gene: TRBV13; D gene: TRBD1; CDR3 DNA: TGTGCCAGCAACGGGGACAGGGGATTGAACACTGAAGCTTTCTTT; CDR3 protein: CASNGDRGLNTEAFF
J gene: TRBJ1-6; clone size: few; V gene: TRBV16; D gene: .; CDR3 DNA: TGTGCCAGCAGCCAATCTTCAGGGATCAATTCACCCCTCCACTTT; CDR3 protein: CASSQSSGINSPLHF
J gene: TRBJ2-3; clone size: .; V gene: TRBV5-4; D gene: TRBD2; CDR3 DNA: TGTGCCAGCAGCTCGCGGGAGGCTAGCACAGATACGCAGTATTTT; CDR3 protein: CASSSREASTDTQYF
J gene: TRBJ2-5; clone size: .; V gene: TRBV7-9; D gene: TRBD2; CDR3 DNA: TGTGCCAGCAGGCTTGCGGGGGGCTCTCAAGAGACCCAGTACTTC; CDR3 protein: CASRLAGGSQETQYF
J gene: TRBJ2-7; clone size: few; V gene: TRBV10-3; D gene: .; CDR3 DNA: TGTGCCATCAGTGAATCGGCCAGGTCCCTTGGCTACGAGCAGTACTTC; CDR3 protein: CAISESARSLGYEQYF
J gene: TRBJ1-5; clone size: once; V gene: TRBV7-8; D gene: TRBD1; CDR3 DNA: TGTGCCAGCAGCTCGACAGGGCCTTATAGCAATCAGCCCCAGCATTTT; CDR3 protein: CASSSTGPYSNQPQHF
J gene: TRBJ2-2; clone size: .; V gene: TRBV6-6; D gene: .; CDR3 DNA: TGTGCCAGCAGTTACGGCACCGGGGAGCTGTTTTTT; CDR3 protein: CASSYGTGELFF
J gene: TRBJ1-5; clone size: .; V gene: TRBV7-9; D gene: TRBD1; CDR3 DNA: TGTGCCAGCAGCAAGACAGGGGCCATACAGCCCCAGCATTTT; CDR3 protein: CASSKTGAIQPQHF
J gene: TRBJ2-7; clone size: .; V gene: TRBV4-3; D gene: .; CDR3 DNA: TGCGCCAGCAGCCAATACAGCAAAACACCGGCCTACGTGCAGTACTTC; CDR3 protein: CASSQYSKTPAYVQYF
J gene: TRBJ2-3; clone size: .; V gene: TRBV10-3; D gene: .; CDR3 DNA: TGTGCCATCAGTGAGGAGGGGGGGGCAGATACGCAGTATTTT; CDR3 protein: CAISEEGGADTQYF
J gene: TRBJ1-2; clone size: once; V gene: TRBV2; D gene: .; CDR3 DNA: TGTGCCAGCATTAATGATGAAGGATCCCTCTATTATGGCTACACCTTC; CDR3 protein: CASINDEGSLYYGYTF
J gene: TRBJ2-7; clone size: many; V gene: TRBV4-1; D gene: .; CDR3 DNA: TGCGCCAGCAGCCATTGGTTCCCCTCCTACGAGCAGTACTTC; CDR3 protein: CASSHWFPSYEQYF
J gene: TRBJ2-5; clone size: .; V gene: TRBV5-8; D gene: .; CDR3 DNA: TGTGCCAGCAGCGCGGGACCAACTAAAGAGACCCAGTACTTC; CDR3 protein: CASSAGPTKETQYF
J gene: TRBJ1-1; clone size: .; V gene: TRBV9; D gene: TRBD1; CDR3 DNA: TGTGCCAGCAGCGGGGGACAGGACTTCGATGAACCCATCTTT; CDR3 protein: CASSGGQDFDEPIF
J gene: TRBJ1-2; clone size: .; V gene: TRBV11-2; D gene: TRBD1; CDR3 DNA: TGTGCCAGCAGCCCGGCGGGTTGGGGACAGGGGGTTTTATATGGCTACACCTTC; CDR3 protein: CASSPAGWGQGVLYGYTF
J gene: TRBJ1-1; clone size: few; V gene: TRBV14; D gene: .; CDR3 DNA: TGTGCCAGCAGCCGGTGGGGGAGGGAAGCTTTCTTT; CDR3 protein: CASSRWGREAFF
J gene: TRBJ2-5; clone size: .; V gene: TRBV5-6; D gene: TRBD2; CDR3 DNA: TGTGCCAGCAGCTCCCTTCGGGCTAGCGGGGGTAAGACCCAGTACTTC; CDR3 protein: CASSSLRASGGKTQYF
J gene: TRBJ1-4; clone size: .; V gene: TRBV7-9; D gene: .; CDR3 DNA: TGTGCCAGCAGCTCCGGGGGAAATGAAAAACTGTTTTTT; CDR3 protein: CASSSGGNEKLFF
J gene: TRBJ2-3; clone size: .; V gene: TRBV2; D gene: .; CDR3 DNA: TGTGCCAGCAACCTCGACAGCACAGATACGCAGTATTTT; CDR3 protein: CASNLDSTDTQYF
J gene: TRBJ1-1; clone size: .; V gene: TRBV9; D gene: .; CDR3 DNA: TGTGCCAGCAGCTTCCTAGGTTTGGTGAACACTGAAGCTTTCTTT; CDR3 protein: CASSFLGLVNTEAFF
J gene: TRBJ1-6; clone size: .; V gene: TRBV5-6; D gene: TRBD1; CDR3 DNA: TGTGCCAGCAGCTTGGTGACAGGGAAGTATATCAATTCACCCCTCCACTTT; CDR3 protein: CASSLVTGKYINSPLHF